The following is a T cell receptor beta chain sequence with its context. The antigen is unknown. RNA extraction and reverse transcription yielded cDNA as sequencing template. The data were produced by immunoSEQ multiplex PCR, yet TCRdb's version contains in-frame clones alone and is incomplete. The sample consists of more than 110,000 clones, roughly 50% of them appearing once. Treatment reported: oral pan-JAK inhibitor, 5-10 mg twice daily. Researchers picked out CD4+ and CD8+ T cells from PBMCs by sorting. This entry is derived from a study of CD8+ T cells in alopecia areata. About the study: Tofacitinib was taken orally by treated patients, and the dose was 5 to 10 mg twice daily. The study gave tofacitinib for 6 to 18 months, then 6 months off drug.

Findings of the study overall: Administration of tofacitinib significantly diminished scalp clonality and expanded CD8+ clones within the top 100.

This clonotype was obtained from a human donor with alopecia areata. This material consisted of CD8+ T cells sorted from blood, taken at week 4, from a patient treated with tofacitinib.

The CDR3 DNA sequence: TGTGCCTGGAGTGACACCGGGGAGACCCAGTACTTC. This codes for CAWSDTGETQYF. The chain combines TRBV30 with TRBJ2-5; D remains unclear. The V gene's germline CDR1 is GTSNPN and CDR2 SVGIG (reference sequence). There are 12 residues in the CDR3. V lost 1 base, J lost 5 bases, and 8 bases lay in between.